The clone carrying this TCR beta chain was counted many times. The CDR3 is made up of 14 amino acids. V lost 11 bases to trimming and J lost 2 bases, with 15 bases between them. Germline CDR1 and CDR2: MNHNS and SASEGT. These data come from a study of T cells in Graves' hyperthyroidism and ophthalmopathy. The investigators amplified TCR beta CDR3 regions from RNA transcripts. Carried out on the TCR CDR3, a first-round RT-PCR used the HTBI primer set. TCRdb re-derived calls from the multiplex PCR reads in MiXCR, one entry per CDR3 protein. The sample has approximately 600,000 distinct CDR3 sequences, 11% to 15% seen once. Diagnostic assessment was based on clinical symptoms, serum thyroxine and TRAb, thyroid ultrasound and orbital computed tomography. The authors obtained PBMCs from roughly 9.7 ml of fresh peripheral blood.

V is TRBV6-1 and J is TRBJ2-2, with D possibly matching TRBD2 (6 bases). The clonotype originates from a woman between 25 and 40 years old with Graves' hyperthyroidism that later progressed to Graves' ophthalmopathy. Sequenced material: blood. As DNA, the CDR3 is TGTGCCTCAAAAGGTAGCGGCAACACCGGGGAGCTGTTTTTT. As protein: CASKGSGNTGELFF.